Presented here are 10 T cell receptor beta chains from one specimen sequenced in a study of sequential checkpoint blockade in melanoma. Specified treatment: randomized to nivolumab then ipilimumab (arm A) or the reverse (arm B). Some clones are missing from TCRdb's copy, which holds only in-frame ones; the method was immunoSEQ multiplex PCR. Among about 5,000 clones listed, about 26% were seen once. This material consisted of tumor tissue (inferred from file names), taken from a patient given nivolumab and ipilimumab in sequence. These receptors were collected from a human donor with melanoma.

V gene TRBV14 combines with J gene TRBJ2-7, with TRBD2 matching 11 bases. There are 15 residues in the CDR3. Germline assignment: CDR1 SGHDN and CDR2 FVKESK. After removal of 3 bases from V and 5 bases from J, the junction contained 6 bases not matched to a gene. The CDR3 protein is CASSQQLAGENEQYF. The CDR3, as DNA: TGTGCCAGCAGCCAGCAACTAGCGGGAGAGAACGAGCAGTACTTC.

The rearrangement joins TRBV29-1 to TRBJ2-1, with D perhaps TRBD1 or TRBD2 (5 bases each). This CDR3 is built from 15 residues. Trimming left V 8 bases short and J 10 bases short, with 27 bases between. From germline, CDR1 is SQVTM and CDR2 ANQGSEA. CDR3 protein: CSTLRLGVAQTEQFF. In DNA form, the CDR3 reads TGCAGCACCCTTCGACTGGGGGTGGCCCAAACCGAGCAGTTCTTC.

This chain joins TRBV9 and TRBJ1-2; 12 bases agree with TRBD1. The germline V gene has CDR1 SGDLS and CDR2 YYNGEE. The CDR3 spans 14 residues. V dropped 5 bases and J dropped 4; count of bases not matched to a gene: 3. CDR3 in DNA: TGTGCCAGCAGGGCGGGACAGGGGGCCTATGGCTACACCTTC. Protein: CASRAGQGAYGYTF.

This clone is medium-sized in the sample. The chain employs TRBV28 and TRBJ2-1; 10 nucleotides align to TRBD1. Per the germline V gene, CDR1 is MDHEN and CDR2 is SYDVKM. CDR3 length: 15 amino acids. Trimming took 5 bases from V and 5 from J; bases not matched to a gene: 6. CDR3 region: CASSLGTGVDNEQFF. The CDR3 DNA reads as TGTGCCAGCAGTCTCGGGACAGGGGTCGACAATGAGCAGTTCTTC.

The rearrangement links TRBV15 to TRBJ2-5; perhaps TRBD2 as D (6 bases). Germline CDR1 and CDR2: LNHNV and YYDKDF (reference sequence). CDR3 length: 14 amino acids. Deletions cut 5 bases from V and 3 bases from J, with 13 bases between. For the CDR3, the DNA is TGTGCCACCAGCGTCCGGGAGCCCGAAGAGACCCAGTACTTC. This gives the protein CATSVREPEETQYF.

The chain has TRBV11-3 and TRBJ2-2; 7 bases agree with TRBD2. The germline gives CDR1 SGHNT, CDR2 YENEEA. The junction had 3 bases not matched to a gene; V was cut back by 2 bases and J by 3 bases. The CDR3 totals 15 residues. In DNA form, the CDR3 reads TGTGCCAGCAGCTTATTTGGGGGGGACACCGGGGAGCTGTTTTTT. Translated: CASSLFGGDTGELFF.

The J gene is TRBJ2-2, the V gene TRBV9; the D gene is possibly TRBD2 (5 bases). V was trimmed by 0 bases and J by 1 base, leaving 13 bases between them. The CDR3 totals 17 residues. Germline values: CDR1 SGDLS, CDR2 YYNGEE. For the CDR3, the DNA is TGTGCCAGCAGCGTAGGCGCTGATAGCGTGAACACCGGGGAGCTGTTTTTT. Translated: CASSVGADSVNTGELFF.

This chain links TRBV18 with TRBJ2-7; the match to TRBD2 covers 10 bases. V shed 0 bases and J 2 bases; nucleotides not matched to a gene: 4. CDR1 is KGHSH and CDR2 is LQKENI in the germline V gene. This CDR3 has 16 amino acids. CDR3 sequence: CASSPPSSGRAYEQYF. DNA for the CDR3: TGTGCCAGCTCACCACCTTCCAGCGGGAGGGCCTACGAGCAGTACTTC.

This clone was seen only a few times. CDR3 region: CASSSHGQDNEQFF. Written as DNA, the CDR3 is TGTGCCAGCAGTTCTCACGGACAGGACAATGAGCAGTTCTTC. The rearrangement links TRBV28 to TRBJ2-1; 7 bases are shared with TRBD1. CDR3 length: 14 amino acids. From germline, CDR1 is MDHEN and CDR2 SYDVKM. With V trimmed by 4 bases and J by 5 bases, 5 bases remained unmatched.

The chain is built from TRBV11-3 and TRBJ2-1; possibly TRBD1 or TRBD2 for D (5 bases each). Germline values: CDR1 SGHNT, CDR2 YENEEA. V was cut by 5 bases and J by 2 bases, with 13 bases left in between. The CDR3 loop spans 15 amino acids. The chain's CDR3 is CASSTDGAPYNEQFF. CDR3 bases: TGTGCCAGCAGCACAGACGGGGCGCCCTACAATGAGCAGTTCTTC.